This T cell receptor beta chain was captured in a study of OX40 agonist ivuxolimab in advanced cancers. Libraries were prepared by immunoSEQ multiplex PCR; TCRdb keeps only in-frame clonotypes and omits some of them. The sample carries 25,000 or so clones, around nine tenths recorded once. There are 13 residues in the CDR3. With V trimmed by 5 bases and J by 8 bases, 5 bases remained unmatched. Germline V gene sequence: CDR1 SGHAT, CDR2 FQNNGV. This clonotype originated in an adult with an advanced solid tumor such as melanoma, head and neck, liver or kidney cancer. The V gene is TRBV11-2, the J gene TRBJ1-2, with 10 bases that match TRBD1. Sample: CD4+ or CD8+ T cells sorted from blood, taken in a trial of the OX40 agonist ivuxolimab. CDR3 in amino acids: CASSPGTGEGYTF. The DNA of the CDR3 is TGTGCCAGCAGCCCCGGGACAGGGGAAGGCTACACCTTC.